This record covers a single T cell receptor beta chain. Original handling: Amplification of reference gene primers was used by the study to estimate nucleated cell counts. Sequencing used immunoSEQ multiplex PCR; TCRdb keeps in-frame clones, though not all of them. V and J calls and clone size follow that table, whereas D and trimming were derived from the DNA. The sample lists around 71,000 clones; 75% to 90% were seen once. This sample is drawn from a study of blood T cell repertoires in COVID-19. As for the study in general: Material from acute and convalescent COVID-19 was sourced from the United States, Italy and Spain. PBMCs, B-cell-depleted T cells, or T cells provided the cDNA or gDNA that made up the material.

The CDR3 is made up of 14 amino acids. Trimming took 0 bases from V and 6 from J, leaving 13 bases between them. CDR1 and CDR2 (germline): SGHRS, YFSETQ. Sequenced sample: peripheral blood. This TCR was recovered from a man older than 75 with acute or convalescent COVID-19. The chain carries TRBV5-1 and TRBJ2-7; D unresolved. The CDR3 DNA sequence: TGCGCCAGCAGCTTGGAAGGAGAGGTGGGCGAGCAGTACTTC. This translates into CASSLEGEVGEQYF.